The 23 T cell receptor beta chains below were found in one sample sequenced in a study of vaccination and CD4 T cells after COVID-19. Indicated treatment: approximately 11-day PBMC culture with coronavirus spike peptide pools or control peptides (ViraFEST assay). An Oncomine TCR Beta short-read assay was used to sequence the DNA from cultured CD4+ T cells. TCRdb itself ran the PCR reads through MiXCR, one entry per CDR3 protein. In the table there are tens of thousands of distinct CDR3 sequences, approximately 67% of which are singletons. Antigens for these TCRs are unknown. The starting material was CD4+ T cells from blood, cultured in vitro, obtained after SARS-CoV-2 vaccination. These receptors originate from a human donor who received a COVID-19 vaccine.

This clonotype was counted a few times. V and J are TRBV2 and TRBJ1-2; D is perhaps TRBD1 (6 bases). Germline V CDR1 and CDR2: SNHLY, FYNNEI. V dropped 6 bases and J dropped 7 bases, with 15 bases sitting between them. The CDR3 runs to 13 residues. In DNA, the CDR3 is TGTGCCAGCAGAATACAGGGATTCGGTGGCTACACCTTC. Its translation is CASRIQGFGGYTF.

The rearrangement uses TRBV18 and TRBJ2-7, with 9 positions matching TRBD1. Germline CDR1 and CDR2: KGHSH and LQKENI. V lost 2 bases to trimming and J lost 1 base; unmatched junction nucleotides: 9. The CDR3 totals 17 residues. CDR3 DNA: TGTGCCAGCTCACCAGCCGCTGGGACAGGGATTTCCTACGAGCAGTACTTC. This sequence encodes CASSPAAGTGISYEQYF.

J is TRBJ2-5 and V is TRBV12-5, with D unclear. The CDR3 is 11 residues long. The germline V gene encodes CDR1 LGHNT and CDR2 FRNRAP. Trimming cost V 6 bases and J 3 bases, with 5 bases left between them. The CDR3 here is CASGNKETQYF. The CDR3 DNA is TGTGCTAGTGGGAATAAAGAGACCCAGTACTTC.

The chain has TRBV24-1 and TRBJ1-2; D might be TRBD1 (5 bases). The V end was cut by 4 bases, the J end by 5 bases, with 13 bases between. Looked up from germline, CDR1 is KGHDR and CDR2 is SFDVKD. The CDR3 loop spans 14 amino acids. CDR3 DNA: TGTGCCACCAGTGACCCGGGACGGCGGTATGGCTACACCTTC. It is translated as CATSDPGRRYGYTF.

The V and J genes are TRBV24-1 and TRBJ2-5; 10 nucleotides agree with TRBD1. V gave up 4 bases and J gave up 4 bases; unmatched junction bases: 11. The CDR3 has 17 residues. Germline CDR1 reads KGHDR; CDR2 reads SFDVKD. The CDR3: CATSDVIGTGERETQYF. DNA of the CDR3: TGTGCCACCAGTGACGTCATCGGGACAGGGGAGAGAGAGACCCAGTACTTC.

This rearrangement joins TRBV15 to TRBJ2-7; possible D gene TRBD1, 6 bases. CDR3 length: 13 amino acids. Germline values: CDR1 LNHNV, CDR2 YYDKDF (reference sequence). V was trimmed by 1 base and J by 3 bases, leaving 7 bases between them. The CDR3 bases are TGTGCCACCAGCAGAGGACAGGTCTACGAGCAGTACTTC. Its protein product is CATSRGQVYEQYF.

The chain combines TRBV20-1 with TRBJ2-7; D unclear. This CDR3 is 13 amino acids long. Germline values: CDR1 DFQATT, CDR2 SNEGSKA (reference sequence). Between the trimmed V and J ends, which lost 4 bases and 3 bases, there was a span of 13 bases. CDR3 DNA: TGCAGTGCTATGTCACGGAACGACTACGAGCAGTACTTC. It codes for CSAMSRNDYEQYF.

This chain uses TRBV6-1 with TRBJ2-7, with D uncertain. Germline assignment: CDR1 MNHNS and CDR2 SASEGT. This CDR3 is 13 amino acids long. Trimming pared 2 bases from V and 7 bases from J, leaving 12 bases between. The CDR3 sequence: CASSESLEGEQYF. CDR3 nucleotide sequence: TGTGCCAGCAGTGAATCCTTGGAAGGAGAGCAGTACTTC.

As DNA, the CDR3 is TGTGCCAGCAGTGTCGGGCATGGCTACACCTTC. Translation: CASSVGHGYTF. J is TRBJ1-2 and V is TRBV6-1; D gene uncertain. CDR1 MNHNS and CDR2 SASEGT come from the germline V gene. This CDR3 spans 11 amino acids. The ends were cut back, 4 bases at V and 6 bases at J, with 6 bases in the middle.

The J gene is TRBJ2-1, the V gene TRBV7-8, with D maybe TRBD2 (6 bases). From germline, CDR1 is SGHVS and CDR2 FQNEAQ. This CDR3 spans 13 amino acids. Trimming removed 8 bases from V and 8 bases from J, with 16 bases in between. Here the CDR3 DNA reads TGTGCCAGCCCGGGACTTAGCGACGATGAGCAGTTCTTC. It encodes CASPGLSDDEQFF.

The chain joins TRBV11-3 to TRBJ2-1, with TRBD2 as a possible D gene (5 bases). V was shortened by 0 bases and J by 2 bases, with 11 bases between the two germline ends. CDR1 is SGHNT and CDR2 is YENEEA in the germline V gene. This CDR3 has 16 residues. The CDR3 nucleotides read TGTGCCAGCAGCTTAGATCCCAGCGGTACCTACAATGAGCAGTTCTTC. It translates to CASSLDPSGTYNEQFF.

The J gene is TRBJ2-1, the V gene TRBV20-1, with 8 bases fitting TRBD2. The germline V gene encodes CDR1 DFQATT and CDR2 SNEGSKA (reference sequence). The CDR3 consists of 17 residues. J gave up 6 bases and V 0 bases, and 13 bases lay outside the gene matches. The CDR3, as DNA: TGCAGTGCTAGAGACCCCGGGGGGGCGGGGGTGACCAATGAGCAGTTCTTC. Its protein product is CSARDPGGAGVTNEQFF.

The chain uses TRBV2 and TRBJ1-3; the D gene is possibly TRBD1 (5 bases). V was pared by 6 bases and J by 4 bases, with 13 bases between. Germline lookup yields CDR1 SNHLY and CDR2 FYNNEI. CDR3 length: 14 amino acids. CDR3 coding DNA: TGTGCCAGCAGCCCGGGACGGTGGGGAAACACCATATATTTT. Protein sequence: CASSPGRWGNTIYF.

V and J are TRBV20-1 and TRBJ1-6, with 7 nucleotides matching TRBD1. From germline, CDR1 is DFQATT and CDR2 SNEGSKA (reference sequence). Trimming cost V 3 bases and J 7 bases; bases outside gene matches: 9. The CDR3 consists of 15 residues. For the CDR3, the DNA is TGCAGTGCTAGTTATCGGGGACAGCTAAATTCACCCCTCCACTTT. It is translated as CSASYRGQLNSPLHF.

This chain uses TRBV20-1 with TRBJ2-5; D remains ambiguous. The V end lost 0 bases, the J end lost 5 bases, and 10 bases lay between the germline ends. Germline-derived CDR1 and CDR2 are DFQATT and SNEGSKA (reference sequence). The CDR3 totals 13 residues. The CDR3 sequence: CSARDIVRETQYF. The CDR3 nucleotides are TGCAGTGCTAGAGACATAGTCAGGGAGACCCAGTACTTC.

This rearrangement joins TRBV12-3 or TRBV12-4 to TRBJ1-5; perhaps TRBD1 as D (5 bases). Deletions cut 3 bases from V and 0 bases from J, with 9 bases between. The CDR3 has 15 amino acids. The CDR3 DNA sequence: TGTGCCAGCAGTTTGGGGGGGTTTAGCAATCAGCCCCAGCATTTT. It specifies CASSLGGFSNQPQHF.

The chain uses TRBV18 and TRBJ2-2, with a weak D call TRBD1 (6 bases). The V end was cut by 3 bases, the J end by 4 bases, with 27 bases between. Per germline, CDR1 KGHSH and CDR2 LQKENI. The CDR3 covers 20 residues. For the CDR3, the DNA is TGTGCCAGCTCACCCCCCGGCCTCGCAGGGGAGACGACCCTCACCGGGGAGCTGTTTTTT. Translating it yields CASSPPGLAGETTLTGELFF.

J is TRBJ1-3 and V is TRBV2; 8 bases agree with TRBD1. CDR1 and CDR2 from the germline V gene are SNHLY and FYNNEI. Losses at the gene ends were 6 bases for V and 0 bases for J; bases not matched to a gene: 1. The CDR3 contains 14 residues. In nucleotides, the CDR3 is TGTGCCAGCAGGGACAGGGACTCTGGAAACACCATATATTTT. Translating it yields CASRDRDSGNTIYF.

This chain uses TRBV6-1 with TRBJ1-2; 10 bases line up with TRBD1. This CDR3 spans 13 amino acids. J gave up 7 bases and V 9 bases, and 8 bases lay outside the gene matches. Germline CDR1 MNHNS, CDR2 SASEGT. DNA for the CDR3: TGTGCCAGTCTCCGGGACAGGGGTACTGGCTACACCTTC. The encoded protein is CASLRDRGTGYTF.

The chain uses TRBV27 and TRBJ2-3, with unresolved D. V lost 4 bases and J 5 bases, leaving 10 bases between the germline ends. CDR1 is MNHEY and CDR2 is SMNVEV in the germline V gene (reference sequence). The CDR3 covers 13 residues. The CDR3 loop is CASSYTPRDTQYF. The CDR3 DNA follows: TGTGCCAGCAGTTATACCCCCAGAGATACGCAGTATTTT.

J is TRBJ1-1 and V is TRBV10-3; 7 nucleotides align to TRBD1. CDR1 and CDR2 from the germline V gene are ENHRY and SYGVKD. The V and J ends lost 6 bases and 1 base, in that order; junction bases with no gene match: 5. The CDR3 is made up of 14 amino acids. The CDR3 DNA reads as TGTGCCATCAGGCCCGGGACAGAGAACACTGAAGCTTTCTTT. This gives the protein CAIRPGTENTEAFF.

The chain recombines TRBV30 with TRBJ1-4; a possible D gene is TRBD1 (6 bases). The germline V gene encodes CDR1 GTSNPN and CDR2 SVGIG (reference sequence). This CDR3 has 13 residues. Trimming took off 7 bases at V and 0 bases at J, with 9 bases between the two ends. The CDR3 loop reads CASRTATNEKLFF. The CDR3 DNA is TGTGCCTCACGGACAGCAACTAATGAAAAACTGTTTTTT.

This clonotype was observed a handful of times. The chain couples TRBV24-1 to TRBJ2-5; unclear D gene. CDR3 length equals 15 residues. CDR1 KGHDR and CDR2 SFDVKD come from the germline V gene. V lost 5 bases and J lost 5, with 17 bases in between. The CDR3 loop reads CATSAPTGLGETQYF. The DNA for the CDR3 is TGTGCCACCAGTGCGCCGACCGGGCTCGGGGAGACCCAGTACTTC.